The 30 T cell receptor beta chains below come from one sample, sequenced in a study of vaccination and CD4 T cells after COVID-19. Scientists ran DNA taken from cultured CD4+ T cells through the Oncomine TCR Beta short-read assay for sequencing. CD4+ T cells were cultured, and genomic DNA was extracted from them. Via MiXCR, TCRdb re-called the PCR reads, giving one row per CDR3 protein. The table lists roughly 11,000 distinct CDR3 sequences, less than 35% of them singletons. Described treatment: approximately 11-day PBMC culture with coronavirus spike peptide pools or control peptides (ViraFEST assay). Gathered ahead of the COVID-19 pandemic (2011-2018) were the CD4+ T cells of the unexposed donor. These receptors have no known antigen. Sequenced: CD4+ T cells from blood, cultured in vitro. These receptors all stem from a human donor in good health.

Of note for this clonotype: One base away lies a much larger clone, so this may be a sequencing read error. V and J are TRBV6-2 or TRBV6-3 and TRBJ1-5, with 10 nucleotides matching TRBD1. Trimming removed 5 bases from V and 6 bases from J; junction bases left unmatched: 10. This CDR3 has 16 residues. CDR1 and CDR2 from the germline V gene are MNHEY and SVGEGT. CDR3 nucleotide sequence: TGTGCCAGCAGTCTCCCGGGACAGGGGACCGGTCAGCCCCAGCATTTT. Its translation: CASSLPGQGTGQPQHF.

The genes are TRBV3-1 and TRBJ1-2; no reliable D call. This CDR3 is built from 13 residues. V lost 4 bases, J lost 3 bases, and 9 bases lay in between. The germline gives CDR1 LGHDT, CDR2 YNNKEL (reference sequence). CDR3 residues: CASSPTGHYGYTF. As DNA, the CDR3 is TGTGCCAGCAGCCCCACCGGACACTATGGCTACACCTTC.

This clonotype was seen only a few times. V gene TRBV15 combines with J gene TRBJ2-1; no firm D call. The germline gives CDR1 LNHNV, CDR2 YYDKDF (reference sequence). The CDR3 runs 11 residues. The ends were cut back, 5 bases at V and 9 bases at J, with 8 bases in the middle. Written as DNA, the CDR3 is TGTGCCACCAGCCTACTTGGTGAGCAGTTCTTC. The encoded protein is CATSLLGEQFF.

DNA of the CDR3: TGTGCCAGCTCTTGGGGCTATCAGCCCCAGCATTTT. As protein: CASSWGYQPQHF. This chain connects TRBV25-1 to TRBJ1-5; tentatively, D is TRBD1 (5 bases). Germline CDR1 MGHDK, CDR2 SYGVNS. The CDR3 covers 12 residues. V lost 8 bases and J 5 bases, leaving 10 bases between the germline ends.

Only a few counts were recorded for this clonotype. The chain joins TRBV7-2 to TRBJ2-3, with 9 nucleotides matching TRBD2. V lost 4 bases and J lost 4; bases outside the gene matches: 3. CDR1 is SGHTA, CDR2 FQGNSA, per germline. CDR3 length: 14 amino acids. The CDR3 protein is CASSSGTSPDTQYF. CDR3 coding DNA: TGTGCCAGCAGCTCAGGGACTAGCCCAGATACGCAGTATTTT.

This clonotype was seen a handful of times. J is TRBJ2-2 and V is TRBV5-1, with 9 bases fitting TRBD2. V lost 5 bases and J lost 2; bases outside the gene matches: 4. The CDR3 is made up of 15 amino acids. Germline V gene data show CDR1 as SGHRS and CDR2 as YFSETQ. CDR3 bases: TGCGCCAGCAGGGAAGCGGGGGGAAACACCGGGGAGCTGTTTTTT. It specifies CASREAGGNTGELFF. The variable domain in full, completed from reference TRBV5-1 and TRBJ2-2, reads KAGVTQTPRYLIKTRGQQVTLSCSPISGHRSVSWYQQTPGQGLQFLFEYFSETQRNKGNFPGRFSGRQFSNSRSEMNVSTLELGDSALYLCASREAGGNTGELFFGEGSRLTVL.

The chain couples TRBV6-4 to TRBJ2-2; TRBD1 might be the D (5 bases). CDR3 length: 16 residues. Germline CDR1 reads MRHNA; CDR2 reads SNTAGT. V shed 3 bases and J shed 6 bases, with 17 bases lying between them. CDR3 loop: CASSETVSGKPGELFF. CDR3 nucleotides: TGTGCCAGCAGTGAGACAGTTTCTGGGAAACCCGGGGAGCTGTTTTTT.

This clonotype was observed a handful of times. The rearrangement links TRBV7-3 to TRBJ1-1, with D hard to call. V was shortened by 5 bases and J by 5 bases, with 12 bases between the two germline ends. CDR1 is SGHTA and CDR2 is FQGTGA in the germline V gene. The CDR3 spans 13 residues. The CDR3 sequence: CASSQQSRTEAFF. Here the CDR3 DNA reads TGTGCCAGCAGCCAACAGAGTAGGACTGAAGCTTTCTTT.

The V call is TRBV19, the J call TRBJ1-6, with 8 bases lining up with TRBD1. Germline values: CDR1 LNHDA, CDR2 SQIVND (reference sequence). V lost 3 bases and J lost 6; bases outside the gene matches: 10. This CDR3 is 17 amino acids long. CDR3 nucleotides: TGTGCCAGTAGTATGCAAGTCTACAGGGGGGGTAATTCACCCCTCCACTTT. Translating gives CASSMQVYRGGNSPLHF.

This chain uses TRBV12-3 or TRBV12-4 with TRBJ2-5; the D gene is possibly TRBD1 (5 bases). This CDR3 is 15 amino acids long. Deletions cut 5 bases from V and 7 bases from J, with 20 bases between. CDR3 nucleotide sequence: TGTGCCAGCAGTCCGTTAGGAAGGTCAAGGGGGACCCAGTACTTC. Its translation is CASSPLGRSRGTQYF.

The chain combines TRBV11-3 with TRBJ2-1; TRBD1 aligns across 10 bases. Germline V CDR1 and CDR2: SGHNT, YENEEA. The CDR3 runs to 15 residues. The V segment lost 5 bases and the J segment 4 bases; nucleotides outside the gene matches: 5. CDR3 sequence reads: CASSRTGGAYNEQFF. The DNA for the CDR3 is TGTGCCAGCAGCCGGACAGGGGGGGCTTACAATGAGCAGTTCTTC.

This clonotype appeared a single time. The chain employs TRBV19 and TRBJ2-7, with D perhaps TRBD1 (6 bases). Trimming shortened V by 10 bases and J by 4 bases, and 17 bases separated the two germline ends. Germline CDR1 LNHDA, CDR2 SQIVND (reference sequence). This CDR3 region has 13 residues. For the CDR3, the DNA is TGTGCCAATCCCGGGACATCTACTTACGAGCAGTACTTC. Translated: CANPGTSTYEQYF.

The V call is TRBV6-1, the J call TRBJ2-7; D possibly corresponds to TRBD1 (6 bases). The germline V gene has CDR1 MNHNS and CDR2 SASEGT. The CDR3 sequence is 11 residues long. V shed 10 bases and J shed 7 bases, with 14 bases lying between them. For the CDR3, the DNA is TGTGCCACTAGGGTGGGGACAGAGCAGTACTTC. This gives the protein CATRVGTEQYF.

There are a few counts of this clonotype. The V gene is TRBV21-1, the J gene TRBJ2-3; TRBD1 is the table's D call and was not checked against the DNA. TRBV21-1 is given as a pseudogene. The CDR3 totals 21 residues. CDR3 bases: TGTGCCAGCAGCAAGATACCCCCTTTCCCGGGACGCGAGGGGGGCACAGATACGCAGTATTTT. Translation: CASSKIPPFPGREGGTDTQYF.

The chain recombines TRBV19 with TRBJ2-2; D is possibly TRBD1 (5 bases). The germline V gene has CDR1 LNHDA and CDR2 SQIVND (reference sequence). The V and J ends lost 6 bases and 3 bases respectively, with 17 bases between them. CDR3 length: 16 amino acids. The CDR3 is CASSYGWQGHTGELFF. CDR3 sequence (DNA): TGTGCCAGTAGCTATGGGTGGCAGGGCCACACCGGGGAGCTGTTTTTT.

This clonotype has just a few counts. The chain recombines TRBV6-1 with TRBJ1-2; TRBD1 might be the D (5 bases). V was cut by 3 bases and J by 2 bases, with 7 bases left in between. The CDR3 runs to 13 residues. CDR1 is MNHNS, CDR2 SASEGT, per germline. In DNA form, the CDR3 reads TGTGCCAGCAGTGATCGGGGCAACTATGGCTACACCTTC. Its protein product is CASSDRGNYGYTF.

The V and J genes are TRBV19 and TRBJ1-2, with a possible D match to TRBD1 (5 bases). V was pared by 3 bases and J by 6 bases, with 14 bases between. The CDR3 length is 14 residues. Germline-derived CDR1 and CDR2 are LNHDA and SQIVND (reference sequence). In DNA, the CDR3 is TGTGCCAGTAGTATGCCACTCCCCAGGGATGGCTACACCTTC. It translates to CASSMPLPRDGYTF. The full variable domain, in which reference TRBV19 and TRBJ1-2 provide the parts outside the CDR3, is DGGITQSPKYLFRKEGQNVTLSCEQNLNHDAMYWYRQDPGQGLRLIYYSQIVNDFQKGDIAEGYSVSREKKESFPLTVTSAQKNPTAFYLCASSMPLPRDGYTFGSGTRLTVV.

The chain couples TRBV28 to TRBJ2-7; D not certain. CDR3 size: 18 residues. The V gene's germline CDR1 is MDHEN and CDR2 SYDVKM. The V and J ends lost 1 base and 4 bases respectively, with 23 bases between them. The CDR3: CASSLLAPQRHLKYEQYF. The DNA of the CDR3 is TGTGCCAGCAGTTTATTGGCCCCCCAGCGCCATCTAAAATACGAGCAGTACTTC.

This clonotype was detected a few times. This rearrangement joins TRBV5-4 to TRBJ1-5; TRBD1 might be the D (6 bases). CDR1 and CDR2 from the germline V gene are SGHNT and YYREEE (reference sequence). Trimming cost V 0 bases and J 6 bases, with 13 bases left between them. The CDR3 contains 15 residues. The CDR3 here is CASSLDGGAGQPQHF. For the CDR3, the DNA is TGTGCCAGCAGCTTGGATGGGGGGGCAGGTCAGCCCCAGCATTTT.

Here the CDR3 DNA reads TGTGCCATCAGTGAGAGGACACCTAATAGCAATCAGCCCCAGCATTTT. Translating gives CAISERTPNSNQPQHF. V and J are TRBV10-3 and TRBJ1-5; maybe TRBD1 (5 bases). The germline V gene has CDR1 ENHRY and CDR2 SYGVKD. The CDR3 length is 16 residues. V lost 2 bases and J lost 0, with 11 bases in between.

In this sample, this clonotype turned up a few times. V is TRBV28 and J is TRBJ1-2, with a tentative D call TRBD1 (6 bases). With 2 bases removed from V and 2 bases from J, the gap between germline ends came to 9 bases. This CDR3 has 14 residues. Germline CDR1 and CDR2: MDHEN and SYDVKM. The chain's CDR3 is CASSLGDKNYGYTF. The CDR3 coding sequence is TGTGCCAGCAGTTTAGGGGACAAGAACTATGGCTACACCTTC.

Judged by abundance, this clonotype is medium-sized. The chain has TRBV7-8 and TRBJ1-1, with 9 bases fitting TRBD1. Germline trimming cut 5 bases from V and 1 base from J; bases unmatched to any gene: 2. Germline V gives CDR1 SGHVS, CDR2 FQNEAQ. This CDR3 spans 14 amino acids. The CDR3 DNA sequence: TGTGCCAGCAGCGGGACAGGGCCGAACACTGAAGCTTTCTTT. Its protein is CASSGTGPNTEAFF.

This clonotype showed up just a few times. The chain joins TRBV27 to TRBJ2-1; TRBD1 aligns across 7 bases. The junction had 20 bases not matched to a gene; V was cut back by 5 bases and J by 7 bases. This CDR3 contains 18 residues. Germline V gives CDR1 MNHEY, CDR2 SMNVEV (reference sequence). CDR3 region: CASSPRTGSPTPTNEQFF. In DNA form, the CDR3 reads TGTGCCAGCAGTCCTCGGACAGGCTCGCCCACCCCAACTAATGAGCAGTTCTTC.

This clonotype showed up just a few times. V gene TRBV12-3 or TRBV12-4 combines with J gene TRBJ1-5; D not certain. Trimming removed 6 bases from V and 0 bases from J, with 6 bases in between. The CDR3 has 13 amino acids. In DNA form, the CDR3 reads TGTGCCAGCAGGGGAGATAGCAATCAGCCCCAGCATTTT. Protein: CASRGDSNQPQHF.

V and J are TRBV7-2 and TRBJ1-1; 9 bases align to TRBD1. Germline-derived CDR1 and CDR2 are SGHTA and FQGNSA. CDR3 size: 14 residues. V lost 5 bases and J lost 2; bases outside the gene matches: 3. CDR3 loop: CASSPDRGNTEAFF. The CDR3 DNA follows: TGTGCCAGCAGCCCGGACAGGGGCAACACTGAAGCTTTCTTT. Complete variable domain (other parts from reference TRBV7-2 and TRBJ1-1): GAGVSQSPSNKVTEKGKDVELRCDPISGHTALYWYRQSLGQGLEFLIYFQGNSAPDKSGLPSDRFSAERTGGSVSTLTIQRTQQEDSAVYLCASSPDRGNTEAFFGQGTRLTVV.

V and J are TRBV7-9 and TRBJ2-3; 8 bases are a match to TRBD2. The V gene's germline CDR1 is SEHNR and CDR2 FQNEAQ (reference sequence). V trimming: 0 bases; J trimming: 4 bases; junction bases outside the gene matches: 3. There are 15 residues in the CDR3. The CDR3 DNA sequence: TGTGCCAGCAGCTTAGCCGGGAGGGCGTCAGATACGCAGTATTTT. Its protein product is CASSLAGRASDTQYF. Full variable domain (remainder filled in from reference TRBV7-9 and TRBJ2-3): DTGVSQNPRHKITKRGQNVTFRCDPISEHNRLYWYRQTLGQGPEFLTYFQNEAQLEKSRLLSDRFSAERPKGSFSTLEIQRTEQGDSAMYLCASSLAGRASDTQYFGPGTRLTVL.

This chain joins TRBV20-1 and TRBJ1-6; no clear D gene. Trimming left V 3 bases short and J 10 bases short, with 13 bases between. Germline lookup yields CDR1 DFQATT and CDR2 SNEGSKA (reference sequence). The CDR3 spans 13 residues. The CDR3 DNA reads as TGCAGTGCTAGGACACCTTTTGGATCACCCCTCCACTTT. Protein product: CSARTPFGSPLHF.

There are a few counts of this clonotype. The chain is built from TRBV6-5 and TRBJ2-1, with 8 bases fitting TRBD2. Germline CDR1 reads MNHEY; CDR2 reads SVGAGI. V trimming: 0 bases; J trimming: 5 bases; junction bases outside the gene matches: 6. The CDR3 spans 16 residues. The CDR3 DNA reads TGTGCCAGCAGTTACTCAGAGACTAGCGCCAACAATGAGCAGTTCTTC. The encoded protein is CASSYSETSANNEQFF.

The gene calls are TRBV18 and TRBJ1-2; a weak D match, TRBD1 (5 bases). Germline V lookup: CDR1 KGHSH, CDR2 LQKENI. The CDR3 has 14 amino acids. V was pared by 2 bases and J by 8 bases, with 15 bases between. In nucleotides, the CDR3 is TGTGCCAGCTCACCAGTGGAAGGGGTGGGCGGCTACACCTTC. Protein product: CASSPVEGVGGYTF.

The chain employs TRBV19 and TRBJ2-1; 9 bases are a match to TRBD1. The CDR3 is 13 residues long. CDR1 LNHDA and CDR2 SQIVND come from the germline V gene (reference sequence). Germline trimming cut 5 bases from V and 15 bases from J; bases unmatched to any gene: 11. Here the CDR3 reads CASSFPGTGIRFF. In DNA form, the CDR3 reads TGTGCCAGTAGTTTTCCCGGGACAGGGATTCGGTTCTTC.